These 27 T cell receptor beta chains were sequenced from one sample in a study of cytotoxic CD8 clonotypes in ibrutinib-treated CLL. Sequencing was performed with immunoSEQ multiplex PCR; in TCRdb, only in-frame clones are kept and a portion is missing. The sample consists of 150,000 to 200,000 clones, approximately 80% of them appearing once. Sample: PBMCs, taken after 12 months of ibrutinib treatment. These receptors were collected from a human donor with chronic lymphocytic leukemia.

The chain uses TRBV7-2 and TRBJ2-7; 13 nucleotides line up with TRBD2. The ends lost 4 bases at V and 4 bases at J; junction bases unmatched: 7. The CDR3 covers 16 residues. Germline V gives CDR1 SGHTA, CDR2 FQGNSA. CDR3: CASSWTSGSIVYEQYF. DNA for the CDR3: TGTGCCAGCAGCTGGACTAGCGGGAGCATAGTTTACGAGCAGTACTTC. The complete variable domain, with remaining parts taken from reference TRBV7-2 and TRBJ2-7, reads GAGVSQSPSNKVTEKGKDVELRCDPISGHTALYWYRQSLGQGLEFLIYFQGNSAPDKSGLPSDRFSAERTGGSVSTLTIQRTQQEDSAVYLCASSWTSGSIVYEQYFGPGTRLTVT.

The CDR3 nucleotides are TGTGCCAGGGAGCGTGCGGGGCAAAGGAATCAGCCCCAGCATTTT. Encoded protein: CARERAGQRNQPQHF. This chain links TRBV6-4 with TRBJ1-5, with a possible D match to TRBD1 (5 bases). CDR3 length equals 15 residues. Germline V lookup: CDR1 MRHNA, CDR2 SNTAGT. V was clipped by 9 bases and J by 4 bases, with 19 bases between them.

V usage is TRBV7-2 and J usage is TRBJ1-2; the D gene is possibly TRBD1 (6 bases). Germline lookup yields CDR1 SGHTA and CDR2 FQGNSA. There are 15 residues in the CDR3. The V end lost 3 bases, the J end lost 0 bases, and 11 bases lay between the germline ends. CDR3 residues: CASSFEQGPNYGYTF. CDR3 nucleotide sequence: TGTGCCAGCAGCTTTGAACAGGGACCTAACTATGGCTACACCTTC.

The rearrangement links TRBV7-3 to TRBJ2-2; possible D gene TRBD1, 6 bases. The V gene lost 3 bases and the J gene lost 0 bases, with 8 bases spanning the gap. CDR1 and CDR2 from the germline V gene are SGHTA and FQGTGA. CDR3 length: 15 residues. The DNA for the CDR3 is TGTGCCAGCAGCTTGGACAGAACGAACACCGGGGAGCTGTTTTTT. This gives the protein CASSLDRTNTGELFF.

This chain uses TRBV19 with TRBJ2-4; D uncertain. The CDR3 has 15 residues. CDR1 and CDR2 (germline): LNHDA, SQIVND (reference sequence). V was trimmed by 0 bases and J by 0 bases, leaving 6 bases between them. The CDR3 loop is CASSIDGLAKNIQYF. CDR3 DNA sequence: TGTGCCAGTAGTATAGATGGGCTAGCCAAAAACATTCAGTACTTC.

CDR3 region: CASSFSGSFDNEQFF. The CDR3 bases are TGTGCCAGCAGCTTCAGCGGGAGTTTCGACAATGAGCAGTTCTTC. This chain joins TRBV7-2 and TRBJ2-1; 8 bases align to TRBD2. V shed 3 bases and J 5 bases; nucleotides not matched to a gene: 6. The CDR3 extends over 15 amino acids. Germline V lookup: CDR1 SGHTA, CDR2 FQGNSA.

The chain recombines TRBV28 with TRBJ1-1, with D possibly being TRBD1 (5 bases). Germline loops: CDR1 MDHEN, CDR2 SYDVKM. V lost 5 bases to trimming and J lost 6 bases, with 19 bases between them. The CDR3 contains 15 residues. CDR3 residues: CASSRPILGAAEAFF. DNA of the CDR3: TGTGCCAGCAGTAGACCTATACTCGGGGCCGCTGAAGCTTTCTTT.

The chain combines TRBV7-2 with TRBJ2-1; 9 positions agree with TRBD2. CDR3 length: 14 amino acids. Trimming removed 5 bases from V and 6 bases from J; junction bases left unmatched: 5. Germline V lookup: CDR1 SGHTA, CDR2 FQGNSA. CDR3 sequence: CASSQAGGGNEQFF. CDR3 bases: TGTGCCAGCAGCCAAGCGGGGGGCGGCAATGAGCAGTTCTTC.

J is TRBJ2-3 and V is TRBV2; TRBD2 agrees at 9 bases. The CDR3 runs to 19 residues. Losses at the gene ends were 1 base for V and 3 bases for J; bases not matched to a gene: 14. CDR1 and CDR2 (germline): SNHLY, FYNNEI. The CDR3 DNA follows: TGTGCCAGCAGTGAAGAGAAGTGGGGAGCGGGAGGTGGAACAGATACGCAGTATTTT. It encodes CASSEEKWGAGGGTDTQYF.

The chain recombines TRBV7-3 with TRBJ2-2, with 8 bases that match TRBD2. The ends lost 6 bases at V and 1 base at J; junction bases unmatched: 4. The CDR3 sequence is 15 residues long. Germline lookup yields CDR1 SGHTA and CDR2 FQGTGA. The CDR3, as DNA: TGTGCCAGCAGACTAGCGGACAGGAACACCGGGGAGCTGTTTTTT. Amino acid sequence: CASRLADRNTGELFF. The entire variable domain, with the rest obtained from reference TRBV7-3 and TRBJ2-2, is as follows: GAGVSQTPSNKVTEKGKYVELRCDPISGHTALYWYRQSLGQGPEFLIYFQGTGAADDSGLPNDRFFAVRPEGSVSTLKIQRTERGDSAVYLCASRLADRNTGELFFGEGSRLTVL.

The genes are TRBV6-5 and TRBJ2-1; weak D call: TRBD1 (5 bases). Germline V lookup: CDR1 MNHEY, CDR2 SVGAGI. V lost 7 bases to trimming and J lost 7 bases, with 5 bases between them. CDR3 length: 10 amino acids. The CDR3 nucleotides read TGTGCCAGCAAGGGGAATGAGCAGTTCTTC. It translates to CASKGNEQFF.

This sequence joins TRBV6-5 and TRBJ2-5; D assignment may be TRBD1 or TRBD2 (6 bases each). This CDR3 is built from 14 residues. Germline V gene sequence: CDR1 MNHEY, CDR2 SVGAGI. Trimming took 9 bases from V and 3 from J, leaving 17 bases between them. CDR3 region: CASQRGAAKETQYF. The CDR3 DNA reads TGTGCCAGTCAAAGGGGGGCAGCAAAAGAGACCCAGTACTTC.

The chain carries TRBV25-1 and TRBJ1-4; 8 bases match TRBD1. This CDR3 comprises 16 residues. The V gene end was trimmed by 2 bases and the J gene end by 7 bases; junction bases not matched to a gene: 9. The V gene's germline CDR1 is MGHDK and CDR2 SYGVNS. Written as DNA, the CDR3 is TGTGCCAGCAGTGAAGGGGGAACAGGGGGACGTGAAAAACTGTTTTTT. Residues: CASSEGGTGGREKLFF.

This chain joins TRBV6-1 and TRBJ1-6; no clear D gene. The CDR3 has 15 residues. CDR1 and CDR2 from the germline V gene are MNHNS and SASEGT. V gave up 6 bases and J gave up 9 bases, with 18 bases separating them. The CDR3 DNA sequence: TGTGCCAGCAGCGCCGGGATTAACATGGGTTCACCCCTCCACTTT. Translated, it gives CASSAGINMGSPLHF.

The chain carries TRBV28 and TRBJ2-3; D is unresolved. V was trimmed by 7 bases and J by 1 base, leaving 9 bases between them. The CDR3 contains 13 residues. CDR1 is MDHEN and CDR2 is SYDVKM in the germline V gene. CDR3 coding DNA: TGTGCCAGCAATGCCTGGGGCACAGATACGCAGTATTTT. Translated, it gives CASNAWGTDTQYF.

This sequence joins TRBV19 and TRBJ2-7; 12 bases agree with TRBD2. The CDR3 has 16 residues. V lost 4 bases to trimming and J lost 3 bases; unmatched junction nucleotides: 7. Germline V gives CDR1 LNHDA, CDR2 SQIVND (reference sequence). The chain's CDR3 is CASSRLLAGGYYEQYF. The CDR3 DNA follows: TGTGCCAGTAGTAGACTACTAGCGGGGGGCTACTACGAGCAGTACTTC.

Only one count was recorded for this clone. The V call is TRBV6-1, the J call TRBJ2-5, with 9 bases fitting TRBD1. The trim removed 8 bases at V and 5 bases at J, leaving 3 bases unmatched. The germline gives CDR1 MNHNS, CDR2 SASEGT. This CDR3 has 12 amino acids. For the CDR3, the DNA is TGTGCCAGCCAGGACAGGGGTGAGACCCAGTACTTC. It encodes CASQDRGETQYF.

The chain couples TRBV28 to TRBJ2-7; D is perhaps TRBD2 (6 bases). Per germline, CDR1 MDHEN and CDR2 SYDVKM. Deletions cut 7 bases from V and 6 bases from J, with 16 bases between. The CDR3 extends over 13 amino acids. The CDR3 coding sequence is TGTGCCAGCACCTTACTCCTGGGGGGCGAGCAGTACTTC. This codes for CASTLLLGGEQYF.

This chain uses TRBV2 with TRBJ1-5; weak D call: TRBD1 (5 bases). Trimming shortened V by 3 bases and J by 8 bases, and 11 bases separated the two germline ends. This CDR3 region has 13 residues. Germline CDR1 SNHLY, CDR2 FYNNEI. CDR3 coding DNA: TGTGCCAGCAGTGAGGGGGGAGTCGAGCCCCAGCATTTT. Translating it yields CASSEGGVEPQHF. The whole variable domain, remainder taken from reference TRBV2 and TRBJ1-5, is EPEVTQTPSHQVTQMGQEVILRCVPISNHLYFYWYRQILGQKVEFLVSFYNNEISEKSEIFDDQFSVERPDGSNFTLKIRSTKLEDSAMYFCASSEGGVEPQHFGDGTRLSIL.

The chain has TRBV9 and TRBJ1-2; D may be TRBD1 (6 bases). The V gene lost 0 bases and the J gene lost 5 bases, with 14 bases spanning the gap. This CDR3 has 15 residues. Germline loops: CDR1 SGDLS, CDR2 YYNGEE. CDR3 protein: CASSVVSGARYGYTF. CDR3 sequence (DNA): TGTGCCAGCAGCGTAGTGTCAGGGGCGCGGTATGGCTACACCTTC. Full variable domain (rest looked up from reference TRBV9 and TRBJ1-2): DSGVTQTPKHLITATGQRVTLRCSPRSGDLSVYWYQQSLDQGLQFLIQYYNGEERAKGNILERFSAQQFPDLHSELNLSSLELGDSALYFCASSVVSGARYGYTFGSGTRLTVV.

V is TRBV7-6 and J is TRBJ2-5; no clear D gene. Per the germline V gene, CDR1 is SGHVS and CDR2 is FNYEAQ. The CDR3 covers 13 residues. V was cut by 4 bases and J by 6 bases, with 12 bases left in between. The CDR3 reads CASSSPDMQTQYF. The CDR3, as DNA: TGTGCCAGCAGCTCTCCTGACATGCAGACCCAGTACTTC.

This clone was picked up one time. The gene calls are TRBV7-2 and TRBJ1-5; D remains unclear. The V end lost 4 bases, the J end lost 0 bases, and 10 bases lay between the germline ends. CDR1 and CDR2 from the germline V gene are SGHTA and FQGNSA. The CDR3 totals 15 residues. Written as DNA, the CDR3 is TGTGCCAGCAGCTGGGGTGGAACTAGCAATCAGCCCCAGCATTTT. Translated, it gives CASSWGGTSNQPQHF.

The chain couples TRBV19 to TRBJ1-5; D is unresolved. CDR3 length equals 16 residues. V lost 1 base and J 6 bases, leaving 16 bases between the germline ends. Germline V lookup: CDR1 LNHDA, CDR2 SQIVND (reference sequence). Written as DNA, the CDR3 is TGTGCCAGTAGTATAGTTCGGGCAGCCTCGGGTCAGCCCCAGCATTTT. This encodes CASSIVRAASGQPQHF.

This rearrangement joins TRBV4-3 to TRBJ2-7, with D perhaps assigned TRBD1 or TRBD2 (5 bases each). Trimming pared 4 bases from V and 3 bases from J, leaving 16 bases between. The CDR3 has 15 residues. Germline V gene data show CDR1 as LGHNA and CDR2 as YSLEER. CDR3 sequence: CASSPELGDYYEQYF. Written as DNA, the CDR3 is TGCGCCAGCAGCCCCGAGTTGGGGGATTACTACGAGCAGTACTTC.

The V and J genes are TRBV5-6 and TRBJ1-2; TRBD1 matches at 7 bases. This CDR3 is built from 17 residues. CDR1 and CDR2 from the germline V gene are SGHDT and YYEEEE. J gave up 6 bases and V 0 bases, and 14 bases lay outside the gene matches. The CDR3 sequence: CASSLDRQGRALDGYTF. CDR3 DNA sequence: TGTGCCAGCAGCTTGGATCGACAGGGCCGCGCCTTAGATGGCTACACCTTC.

This clone was counted between two and nine times. V usage is TRBV6-1 and J usage is TRBJ1-2; D is uncertain. The CDR3 has 15 amino acids. Germline CDR1 MNHNS, CDR2 SASEGT. Trimming left V 2 bases short and J 6 bases short, with 16 bases between. For the CDR3, the DNA is TGTGCCAGCAGTGAACTGCCCACAGCAAGGGATGGCTACACCTTC. This codes for CASSELPTARDGYTF.

CDR3 sequence reads: CASSPGPLDTQYF. CDR3 sequence (DNA): TGTGCCAGCAGCCCAGGGCCCCTAGATACGCAGTATTTT. V gene TRBV7-3 combines with J gene TRBJ2-3, with D perhaps matching TRBD1 (5 bases). The CDR3 totals 13 residues. Trimming left V 5 bases short and J 5 bases short, with 11 bases between. Germline loops: CDR1 SGHTA, CDR2 FQGTGA.